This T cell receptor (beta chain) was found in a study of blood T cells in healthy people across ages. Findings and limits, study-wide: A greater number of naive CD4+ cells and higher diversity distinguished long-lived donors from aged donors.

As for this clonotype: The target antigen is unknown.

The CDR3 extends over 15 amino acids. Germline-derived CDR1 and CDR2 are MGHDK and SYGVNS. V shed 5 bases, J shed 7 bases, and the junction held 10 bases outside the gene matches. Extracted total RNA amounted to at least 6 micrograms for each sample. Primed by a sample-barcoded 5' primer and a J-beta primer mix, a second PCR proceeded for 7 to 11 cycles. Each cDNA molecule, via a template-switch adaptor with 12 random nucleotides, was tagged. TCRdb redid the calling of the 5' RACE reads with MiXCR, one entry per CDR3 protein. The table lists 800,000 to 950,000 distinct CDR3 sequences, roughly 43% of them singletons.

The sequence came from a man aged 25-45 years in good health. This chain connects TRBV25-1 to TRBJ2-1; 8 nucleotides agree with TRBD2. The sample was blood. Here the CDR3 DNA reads TGTGCCAGCAGTAGACCGGGACTAGTAGTTAATGAGCAGTTCTTC. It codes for CASSRPGLVVNEQFF.